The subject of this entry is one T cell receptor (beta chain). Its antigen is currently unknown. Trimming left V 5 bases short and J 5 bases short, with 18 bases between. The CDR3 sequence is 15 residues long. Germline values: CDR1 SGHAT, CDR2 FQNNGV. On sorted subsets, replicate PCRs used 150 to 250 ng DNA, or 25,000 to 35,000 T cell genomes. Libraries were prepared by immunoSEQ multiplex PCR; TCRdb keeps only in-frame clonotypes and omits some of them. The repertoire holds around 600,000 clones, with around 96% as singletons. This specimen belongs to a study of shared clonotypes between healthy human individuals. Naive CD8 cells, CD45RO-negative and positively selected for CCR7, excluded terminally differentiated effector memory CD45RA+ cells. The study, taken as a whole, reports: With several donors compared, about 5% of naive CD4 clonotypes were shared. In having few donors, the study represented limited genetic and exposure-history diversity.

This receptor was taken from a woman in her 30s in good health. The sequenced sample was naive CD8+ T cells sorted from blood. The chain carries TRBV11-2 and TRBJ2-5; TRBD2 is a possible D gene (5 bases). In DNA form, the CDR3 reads TGTGCCAGCAGCCCCTGGACCGCAGAGCGGGAGACCCAGTACTTC. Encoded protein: CASSPWTAERETQYF.